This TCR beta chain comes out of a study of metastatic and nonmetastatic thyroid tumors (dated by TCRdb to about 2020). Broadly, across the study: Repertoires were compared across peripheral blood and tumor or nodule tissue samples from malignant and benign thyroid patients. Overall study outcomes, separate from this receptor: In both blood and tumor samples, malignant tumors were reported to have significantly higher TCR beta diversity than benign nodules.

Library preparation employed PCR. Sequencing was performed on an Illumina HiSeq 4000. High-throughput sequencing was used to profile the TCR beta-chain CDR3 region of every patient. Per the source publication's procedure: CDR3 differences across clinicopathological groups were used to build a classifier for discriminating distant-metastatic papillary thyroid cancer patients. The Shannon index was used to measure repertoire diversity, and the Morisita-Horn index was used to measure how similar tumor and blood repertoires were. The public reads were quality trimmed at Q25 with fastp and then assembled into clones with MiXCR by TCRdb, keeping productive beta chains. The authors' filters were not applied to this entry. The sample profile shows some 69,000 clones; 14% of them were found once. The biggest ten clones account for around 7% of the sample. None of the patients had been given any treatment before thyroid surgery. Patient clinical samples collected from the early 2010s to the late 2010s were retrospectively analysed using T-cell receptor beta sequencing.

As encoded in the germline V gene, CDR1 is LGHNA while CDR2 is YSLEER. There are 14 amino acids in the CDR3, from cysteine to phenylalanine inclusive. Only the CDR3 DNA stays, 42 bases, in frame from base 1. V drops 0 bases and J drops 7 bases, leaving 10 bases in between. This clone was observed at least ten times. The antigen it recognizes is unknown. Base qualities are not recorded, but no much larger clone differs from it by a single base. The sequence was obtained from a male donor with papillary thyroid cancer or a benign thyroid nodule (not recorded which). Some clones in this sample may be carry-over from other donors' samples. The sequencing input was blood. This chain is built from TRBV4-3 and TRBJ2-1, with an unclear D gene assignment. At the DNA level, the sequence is TGCGCCAGCAGCCAAGATCTAGATACAAATGAGCAGTTCTTC. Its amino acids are CASSQDLDTNEQFF.